What follows describes a single TCR beta chain. This CDR3 is 13 amino acids long. The V end lost 3 bases, the J end lost 7 bases, and 13 bases lay between the germline ends. Per germline, CDR1 MDHEN and CDR2 SYDVKM. These data come from a study of blood T cell repertoires in COVID-19. Sequencing used immunoSEQ multiplex PCR; TCRdb keeps in-frame clones, though not all of them. The sample shows roughly 160,000 clones, 70% to 85% of them seen only once. Sample: PBMCs or T cells enriched from blood (not recorded which). The chain employs TRBV28 and TRBJ2-7, with a possible D match to TRBD2 (5 bases). The receptor was derived from a man in his fifties who had recovered from COVID-19. CDR3 region: CASSFALPGEQYF. The CDR3 bases are TGTGCCAGCAGTTTTGCCCTTCCGGGGGAGCAGTACTTC.